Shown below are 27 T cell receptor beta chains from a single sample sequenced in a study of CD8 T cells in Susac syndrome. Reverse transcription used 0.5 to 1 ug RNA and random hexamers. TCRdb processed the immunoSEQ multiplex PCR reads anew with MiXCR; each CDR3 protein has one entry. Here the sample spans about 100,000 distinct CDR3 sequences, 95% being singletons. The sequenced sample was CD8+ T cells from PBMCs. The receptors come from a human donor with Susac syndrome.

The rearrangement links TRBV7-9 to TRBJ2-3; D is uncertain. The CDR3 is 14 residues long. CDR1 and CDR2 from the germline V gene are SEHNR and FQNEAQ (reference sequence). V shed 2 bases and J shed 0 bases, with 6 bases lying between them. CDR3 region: CASSLRASTDTQYF. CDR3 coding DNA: TGTGCCAGCAGCTTAAGAGCTAGCACAGATACGCAGTATTTT.

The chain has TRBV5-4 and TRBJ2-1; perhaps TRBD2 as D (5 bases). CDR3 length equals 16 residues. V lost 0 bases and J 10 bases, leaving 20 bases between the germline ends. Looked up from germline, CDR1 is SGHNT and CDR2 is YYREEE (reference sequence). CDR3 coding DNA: TGTGCCAGCAGCTTGGGGTCGGACTCCTCCTGGGAGGAGCAGTTCTTC. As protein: CASSLGSDSSWEEQFF.

CDR3: CASSDADNRSPLHF. The CDR3 coding sequence is TGTGCCAGCAGCGATGCGGACAACAGGTCACCCCTCCACTTT. The rearrangement links TRBV9 to TRBJ1-6; TRBD1 is a possible D gene (5 bases). Germline V gene lookup returns CDR1 SGDLS and CDR2 YYNGEE. This CDR3 has 14 residues. V was pared by 3 bases and J by 10 bases, with 14 bases between.

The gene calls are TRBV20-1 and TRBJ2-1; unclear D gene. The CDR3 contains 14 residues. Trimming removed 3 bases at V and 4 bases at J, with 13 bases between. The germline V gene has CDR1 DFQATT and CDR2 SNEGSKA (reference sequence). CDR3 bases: TGCAGTGCTAGGAGGCTCCCTAGATACAATGAGCAGTTCTTC. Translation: CSARRLPRYNEQFF.

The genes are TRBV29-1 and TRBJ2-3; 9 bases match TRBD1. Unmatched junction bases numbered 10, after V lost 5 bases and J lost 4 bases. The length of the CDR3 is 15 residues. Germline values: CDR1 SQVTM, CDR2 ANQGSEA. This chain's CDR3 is CSVMLGTGSADTQYF. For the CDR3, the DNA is TGCAGCGTTATGCTCGGGACAGGGAGCGCAGATACGCAGTATTTT.

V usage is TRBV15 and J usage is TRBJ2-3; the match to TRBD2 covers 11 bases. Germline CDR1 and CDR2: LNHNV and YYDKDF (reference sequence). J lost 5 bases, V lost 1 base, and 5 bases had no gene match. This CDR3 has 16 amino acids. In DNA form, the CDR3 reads TGTGCCACCAGCAGAGTACTAGCGGGAGCTGGAGATACGCAGTATTTT. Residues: CATSRVLAGAGDTQYF. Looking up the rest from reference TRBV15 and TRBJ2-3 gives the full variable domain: DAMVIQNPRYQVTQFGKPVTLSCSQTLNHNVMYWYQQKSSQAPKLLFHYYDKDFNNEADTPDNFQSRRPNTSFCFLDIRSPGLGDTAMYLCATSRVLAGAGDTQYFGPGTRLTVL.

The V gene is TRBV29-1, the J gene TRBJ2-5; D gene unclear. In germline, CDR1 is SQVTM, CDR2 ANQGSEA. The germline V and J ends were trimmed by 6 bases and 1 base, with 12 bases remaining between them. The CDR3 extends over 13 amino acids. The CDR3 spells CSVDDPFQETQYF. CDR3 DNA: TGCAGCGTAGATGACCCTTTCCAAGAGACCCAGTACTTC.

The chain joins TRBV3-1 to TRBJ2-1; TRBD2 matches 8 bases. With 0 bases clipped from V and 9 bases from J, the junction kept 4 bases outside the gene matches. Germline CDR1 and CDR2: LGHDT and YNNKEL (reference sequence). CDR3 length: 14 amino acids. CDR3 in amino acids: CASSQESGSGEQFF. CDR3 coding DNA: TGTGCCAGCAGCCAAGAAAGCGGGAGTGGTGAGCAGTTCTTC.

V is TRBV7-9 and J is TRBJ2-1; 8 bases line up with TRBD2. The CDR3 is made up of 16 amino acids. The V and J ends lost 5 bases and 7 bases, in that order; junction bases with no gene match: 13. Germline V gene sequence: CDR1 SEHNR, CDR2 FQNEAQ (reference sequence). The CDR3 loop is CASSGGVSGRGNEQFF. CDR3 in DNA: TGTGCCAGCAGCGGCGGAGTGAGCGGGAGAGGAAATGAGCAGTTCTTC.

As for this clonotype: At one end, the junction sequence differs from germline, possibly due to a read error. The CDR3: CASSLGTAENIQYF. CDR3 sequence (DNA): TGCGCCAGCAGCCTCGGGACAGCCGAAAACATTCAGTACTTC. The chain joins TRBV4-1 to TRBJ2-4; 7 bases align to TRBD1. The CDR3 consists of 14 residues. The germline CDR1 and CDR2 sequences are MGHRA and YSYEKL.

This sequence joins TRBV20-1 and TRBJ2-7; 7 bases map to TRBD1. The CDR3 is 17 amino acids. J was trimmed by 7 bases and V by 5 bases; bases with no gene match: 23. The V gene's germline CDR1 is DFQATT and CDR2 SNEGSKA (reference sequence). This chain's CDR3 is CSALVDRAKFWPQEQYF. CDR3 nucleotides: TGCAGTGCTTTAGTTGACAGGGCTAAGTTTTGGCCTCAGGAGCAGTACTTC.

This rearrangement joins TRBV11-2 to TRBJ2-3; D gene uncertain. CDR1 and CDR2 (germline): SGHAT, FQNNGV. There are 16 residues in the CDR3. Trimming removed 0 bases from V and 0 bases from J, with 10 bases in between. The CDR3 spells CASSLDRTFSTDTQYF. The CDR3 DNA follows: TGTGCCAGCAGCTTAGATCGCACCTTTAGCACAGATACGCAGTATTTT.

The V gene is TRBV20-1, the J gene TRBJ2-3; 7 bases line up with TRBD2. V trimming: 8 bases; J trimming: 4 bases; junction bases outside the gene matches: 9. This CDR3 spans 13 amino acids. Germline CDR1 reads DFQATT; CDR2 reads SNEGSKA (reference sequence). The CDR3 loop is CSPVDAGADTQYF. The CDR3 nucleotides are TGCAGTCCGGTGGATGCGGGAGCAGATACGCAGTATTTT.

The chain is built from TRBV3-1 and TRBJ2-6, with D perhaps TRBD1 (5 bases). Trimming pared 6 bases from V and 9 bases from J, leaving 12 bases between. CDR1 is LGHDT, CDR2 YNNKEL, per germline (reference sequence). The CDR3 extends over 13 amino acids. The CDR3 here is CASSTGSFNVLTF. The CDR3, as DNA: TGTGCCAGCAGTACAGGTTCCTTCAACGTCCTGACTTTC.

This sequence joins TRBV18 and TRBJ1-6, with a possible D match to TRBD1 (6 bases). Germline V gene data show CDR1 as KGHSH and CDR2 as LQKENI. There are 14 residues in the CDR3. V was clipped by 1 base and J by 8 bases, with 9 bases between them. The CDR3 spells CASSPLDRDSPLHF. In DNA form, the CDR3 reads TGTGCCAGCTCACCACTGGACAGAGATTCACCCCTCCACTTT.

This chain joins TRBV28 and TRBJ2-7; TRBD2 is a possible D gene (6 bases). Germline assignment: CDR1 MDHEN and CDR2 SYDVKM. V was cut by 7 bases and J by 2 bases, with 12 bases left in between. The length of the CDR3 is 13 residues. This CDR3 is CASIGSVPYEQYF. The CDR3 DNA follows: TGTGCCAGCATCGGGAGCGTACCCTACGAGCAGTACTTC.

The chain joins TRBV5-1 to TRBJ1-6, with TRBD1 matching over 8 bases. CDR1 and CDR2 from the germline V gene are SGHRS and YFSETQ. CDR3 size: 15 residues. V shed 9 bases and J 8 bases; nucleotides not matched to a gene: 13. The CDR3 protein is CATPGTGRMDSPLHF. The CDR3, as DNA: TGCGCCACTCCCGGGACAGGTCGAATGGATTCACCCCTCCACTTT.

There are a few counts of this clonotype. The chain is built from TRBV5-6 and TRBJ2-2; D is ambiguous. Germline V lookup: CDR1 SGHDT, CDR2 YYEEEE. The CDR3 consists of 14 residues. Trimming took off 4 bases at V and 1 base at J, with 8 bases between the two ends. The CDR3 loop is CASSVTRNTGELFF. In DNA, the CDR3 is TGTGCCAGCAGCGTGACAAGGAACACCGGGGAGCTGTTTTTT.

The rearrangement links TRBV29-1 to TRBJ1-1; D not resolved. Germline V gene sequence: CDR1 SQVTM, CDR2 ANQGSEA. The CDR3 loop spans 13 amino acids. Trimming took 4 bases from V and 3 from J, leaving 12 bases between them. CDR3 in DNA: TGCAGCGTTGTCAAGATGGGAGACACTGAAGCTTTCTTT. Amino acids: CSVVKMGDTEAFF.

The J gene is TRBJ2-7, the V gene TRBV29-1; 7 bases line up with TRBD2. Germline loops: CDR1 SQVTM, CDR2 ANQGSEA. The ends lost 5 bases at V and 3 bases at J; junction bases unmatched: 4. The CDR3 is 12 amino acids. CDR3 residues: CSVQSGIYEQYF. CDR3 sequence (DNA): TGCAGCGTTCAGAGCGGGATCTACGAGCAGTACTTC.

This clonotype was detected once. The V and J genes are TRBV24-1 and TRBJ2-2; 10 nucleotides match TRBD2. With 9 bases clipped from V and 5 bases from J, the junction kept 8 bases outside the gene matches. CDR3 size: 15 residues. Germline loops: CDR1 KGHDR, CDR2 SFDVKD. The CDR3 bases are TGTGCCACCCCTAGCGGGGGCCCTAGGACCGGGGAGCTGTTTTTT. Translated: CATPSGGPRTGELFF.

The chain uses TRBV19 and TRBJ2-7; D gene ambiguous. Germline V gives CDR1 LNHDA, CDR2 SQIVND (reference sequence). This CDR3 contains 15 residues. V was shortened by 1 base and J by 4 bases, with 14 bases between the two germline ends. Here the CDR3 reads CASSIAPRGGYEQYF. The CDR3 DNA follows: TGTGCCAGTAGTATAGCCCCAAGAGGTGGGTACGAGCAGTACTTC.

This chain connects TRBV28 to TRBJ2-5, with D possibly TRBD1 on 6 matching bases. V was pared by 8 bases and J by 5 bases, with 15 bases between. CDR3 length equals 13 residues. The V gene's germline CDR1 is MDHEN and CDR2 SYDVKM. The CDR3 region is CASHQTGRETQYF. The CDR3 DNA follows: TGTGCCAGCCACCAAACAGGGCGGGAGACCCAGTACTTC.

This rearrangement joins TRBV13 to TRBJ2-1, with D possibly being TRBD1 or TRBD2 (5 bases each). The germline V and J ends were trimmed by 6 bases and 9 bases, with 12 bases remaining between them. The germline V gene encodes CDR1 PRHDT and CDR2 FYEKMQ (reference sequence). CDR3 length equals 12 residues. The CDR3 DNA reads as TGTGCCAGCAGTCATTCCGGGACTGAGCAGTTCTTC. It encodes CASSHSGTEQFF.

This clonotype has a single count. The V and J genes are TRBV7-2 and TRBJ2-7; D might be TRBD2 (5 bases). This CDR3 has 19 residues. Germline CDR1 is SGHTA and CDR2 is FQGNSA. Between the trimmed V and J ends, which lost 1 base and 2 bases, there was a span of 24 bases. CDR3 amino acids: CASSLGIQRSQRGPYEQYF. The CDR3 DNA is TGTGCCAGCAGCTTAGGGATTCAGCGGTCGCAACGAGGACCCTACGAGCAGTACTTC.

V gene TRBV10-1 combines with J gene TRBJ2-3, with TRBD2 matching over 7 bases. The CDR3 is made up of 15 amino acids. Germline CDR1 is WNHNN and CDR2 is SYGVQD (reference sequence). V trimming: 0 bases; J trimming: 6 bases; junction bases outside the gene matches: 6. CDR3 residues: CASSESTGGGDTQYF. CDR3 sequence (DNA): TGCGCCAGCAGTGAGTCGACGGGGGGAGGTGATACGCAGTATTTT.

CDR3: CSVGAGALNTQYF. The CDR3 DNA reads as TGCAGCGTTGGGGCAGGGGCACTGAATACGCAGTATTTT. The gene calls are TRBV29-1 and TRBJ2-3; tentative D call: TRBD1 (6 bases). Germline lookup yields CDR1 SQVTM and CDR2 ANQGSEA. V lost 4 bases and J lost 7, with 15 bases in between. The CDR3 is made up of 13 amino acids.